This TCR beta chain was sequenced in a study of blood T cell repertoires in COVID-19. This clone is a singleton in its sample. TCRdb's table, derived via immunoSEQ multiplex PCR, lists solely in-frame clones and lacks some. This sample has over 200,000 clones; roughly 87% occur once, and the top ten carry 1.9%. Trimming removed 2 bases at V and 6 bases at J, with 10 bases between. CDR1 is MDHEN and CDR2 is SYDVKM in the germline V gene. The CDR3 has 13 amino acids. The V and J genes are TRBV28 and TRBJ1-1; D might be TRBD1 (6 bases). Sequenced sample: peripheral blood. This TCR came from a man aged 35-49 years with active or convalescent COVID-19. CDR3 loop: CASSLVQGSEAFF. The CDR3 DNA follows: TGTGCCAGCAGTTTAGTACAGGGCTCTGAAGCTTTCTTT.